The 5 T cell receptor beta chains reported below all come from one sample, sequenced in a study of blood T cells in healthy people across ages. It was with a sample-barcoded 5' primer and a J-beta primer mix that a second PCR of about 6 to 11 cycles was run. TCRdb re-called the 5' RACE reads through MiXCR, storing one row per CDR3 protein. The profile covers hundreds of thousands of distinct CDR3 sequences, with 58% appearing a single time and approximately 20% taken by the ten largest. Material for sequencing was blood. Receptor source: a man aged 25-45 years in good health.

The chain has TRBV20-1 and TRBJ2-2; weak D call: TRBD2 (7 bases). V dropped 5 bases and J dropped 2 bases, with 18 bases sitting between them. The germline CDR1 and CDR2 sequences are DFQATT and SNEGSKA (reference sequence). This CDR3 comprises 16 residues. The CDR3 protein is CSAHSGEGSNTGELFF. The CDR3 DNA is TGCAGTGCTCACTCAGGGGAGGGGAGCAACACCGGGGAGCTGTTTTTT.

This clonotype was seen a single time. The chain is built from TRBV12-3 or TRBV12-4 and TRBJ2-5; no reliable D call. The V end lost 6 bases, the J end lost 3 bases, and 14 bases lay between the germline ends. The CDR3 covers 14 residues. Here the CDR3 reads CASRTLGGKETQYF. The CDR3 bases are TGTGCCAGCAGGACCCTAGGTGGGAAAGAGACCCAGTACTTC.

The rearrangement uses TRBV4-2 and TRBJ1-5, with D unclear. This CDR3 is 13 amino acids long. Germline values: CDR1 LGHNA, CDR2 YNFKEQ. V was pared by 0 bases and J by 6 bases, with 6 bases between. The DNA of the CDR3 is TGTGCCAGCAGCCAAGATTGGAGTCAGCCCCAGCATTTT. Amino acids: CASSQDWSQPQHF.

CDR3: CASSEASNYGYTF. DNA for the CDR3: TGTGCCAGCAGTGAGGCCTCTAACTATGGCTACACCTTC. J is TRBJ1-2 and V is TRBV2; D remains unclear. Trimming pared 3 bases from V and 0 bases from J, leaving 5 bases between. Germline V CDR1 and CDR2: SNHLY, FYNNEI. This CDR3 is built from 13 residues.

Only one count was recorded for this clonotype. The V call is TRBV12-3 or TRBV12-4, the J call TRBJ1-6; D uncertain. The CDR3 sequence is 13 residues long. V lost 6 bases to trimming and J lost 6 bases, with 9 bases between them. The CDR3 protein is CASSLNSNSPLHF. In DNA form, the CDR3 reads TGTGCCAGCAGCCTTAACAGTAATTCACCCCTCCACTTT.